Listed here is a single T cell receptor (beta chain). Original methodology: How many nucleated cells were present was estimated from reference gene primer amplification. TCRdb keeps only in-frame clones here, not all; method: immunoSEQ multiplex PCR. That table supplies the V and J calls and clone size; D and trimming were determined from the DNA. The sample has under 200,000 clones; approximately 84% are singletons. There are 14 residues in the CDR3. V lost 3 bases, J lost 4 bases, and 10 bases lay in between. In germline, CDR1 is LGHNT, CDR2 FRNRAP. These data originate in a study of blood T cell repertoires in COVID-19. Study-level information: There were acute and convalescent COVID-19 samples, and they came from the United States, Italy and Spain. The analysed material was cDNA or gDNA that came from T cells, B-cell-depleted T cells, or PBMCs.

This clonotype originated in a man aged 18 to 30 with active or convalescent COVID-19. The sequenced sample was peripheral blood. The gene calls are TRBV12-5 and TRBJ1-3; D might be TRBD1 (5 bases). CDR3 DNA: TGTGCTAGTGGTTTTACAGGTTCAGGAAACACCATATATTTT. Translated: CASGFTGSGNTIYF.